This TCR beta chain was sequenced during a study of beta chain features in type 1 diabetes. Reverse transcription of all isolated RNA meant that expressed TCRB transcripts were sequenced. Libraries were prepared by immunoSEQ multiplex PCR; TCRdb keeps only in-frame clonotypes and omits some of them. The data show some 150,000 clones, around a tenth seen once. The V segment lost 1 base and the J segment 3 bases; nucleotides outside the gene matches: 0. The CDR3 is 13 amino acids. In germline, CDR1 is SGHVS, CDR2 FQNEAQ. Specimen: central memory CD4+ T cells from blood. The clonotype originates from a woman in her 40s in good health. The chain couples TRBV7-8 to TRBJ2-7, with 7 bases that match TRBD2. The CDR3 region is CASSLGGGYEQYF. The CDR3 DNA follows: TGTGCCAGCAGCTTAGGCGGGGGCTACGAGCAGTACTTC.